This T cell receptor beta chain was sequenced for a study of blood T cell repertoires in COVID-19. Study context: The United States, Italy and Spain were the sources of the acute and convalescent COVID-19 samples.

TCRdb's table, derived via immunoSEQ multiplex PCR, lists solely in-frame clones and lacks some. The data contain under 450,000 clones, approximately 90% of them seen just once; the ten biggest clones take up around 0.94%. The TCR sequence derives from a woman aged 40 to 50 who had been exposed to COVID-19. Sequenced material: PBMCs or T cells enriched from blood (not recorded which).

Here the CDR3 reads CASSPFAGANEQFF. The DNA for the CDR3 is TGTGCCAGCAGCCCGTTTGCAGGGGCCAATGAGCAGTTCTTC. The J gene is TRBJ2-1, the V gene TRBV7-9; D might be TRBD1 (6 bases). CDR1 SEHNR and CDR2 FQNEAQ come from the germline V gene (reference sequence). Trimming removed 5 bases from V and 6 bases from J, with 14 bases in between. This CDR3 has 14 residues.